The clone carrying this T cell receptor (beta chain) has a handful of counts. TCRdb re-analysed the 5' RACE reads in MiXCR, keeping a single row per CDR3 protein. There are about 340,000 distinct CDR3 sequences in the sample; approximately 15% occur only once, and around 22% lies in the top ten. This sample is drawn from a study of T-cell memory formation after mild COVID-19. The sequence derives from a man in his late teens or twenties who had mild COVID-19 (a few samples of this study predate the infection). Cell type and time point are not known. Input material: PBMCs or a T cell subset sorted from them (not recorded which).

The CDR3 protein is CASSSLRDFNYGYTF. Here the CDR3 DNA reads TGTGCCAGCAGTTCGCTCCGGGACTTTAACTATGGCTACACCTTC. The chain links TRBV12-3 or TRBV12-4 to TRBJ1-2; D may be TRBD1 (5 bases). The CDR3 extends over 15 amino acids. Deletions cut 4 bases from V and 1 base from J, with 13 bases between.